This T cell receptor beta chain originates from a study of Graves' ophthalmopathy and Graves' hyperthyroidism. Study outcomes and limitations: Most clonotypes expanded in thyroid above 0.001 frequency were present in blood too.

To note about this clonotype: The antigen is undetermined. This may come from a read error, since a much larger clone is one base off.

TCR beta CDR3 regions were amplified from RNA transcripts. An initial RT-PCR round employing HTBI primers preceded a second-round multiplex PCR. TCRdb reprocessed the multiplex PCR reads with MiXCR, giving one entry per CDR3 protein. The sample consists of more than 1,000,000 distinct CDR3 sequences, about two fifths of them appearing once. The CDR3 runs to 13 residues. Germline loops: CDR1 SGHVS, CDR2 FQNEAQ. A diagnosis was made from clinical symptoms together with serum thyroxine, TRAb, thyroid ultrasound and orbital computed tomography. The V call is TRBV7-8, the J call TRBJ1-1; D is ambiguous. Input material: peripheral blood or thyroid tissue (not recorded which). The TCR comes from an adult man with Graves' hyperthyroidism. The CDR3 DNA reads TGTACCAGCAGCCCCACAAGGGACACTGAAGCTTTCTTT. Protein sequence: CTSSPTRDTEAFF.